This is a list of T cell receptor beta chains from one sample in a study of blood T cells in healthy people across ages. TCRdb passed the 5' RACE reads through MiXCR, listing each CDR3 protein once. The table has some 1,800,000 distinct CDR3 sequences, approximately 40% seen once. The sequencing sample was made of blood. The receptors stem from a human donor in good health. Both conserved end residues are part of each CDR3. D genes are given only for firm matches. The size of a clone is reported for some rows only, either as once, few or many, or as a class for expanded clones.

J: TRBJ2-7
V: TRBV28
D: NA
size: few
DNA: TGTGCCACCTGGGACAACTCCTACGAGCAGTACTTC
CDR3: CATWDNSYEQYF

J: TRBJ1-4
V: TRBV4-2
D: NA
size: NA
DNA: TGTGCCAGCAGCCAAGGGGAGGGGATGCATGAAAAACTGTTTTTT
CDR3: CASSQGEGMHEKLFF

J: TRBJ1-2
V: TRBV6-2/TRBV6-3
D: NA
size: NA
DNA: TGTGCCAGCACATGGACTGGGGCGCGTTTTTATGGCTACACCTTC
CDR3: CASTWTGARFYGYTF

J: TRBJ1-1
V: TRBV6-6
D: TRBD1
size: NA
DNA: TGTGCCAGCAGTTTCCTCGACAGGGGGCTGTTTGGAGCTTTCTTT
CDR3: CASSFLDRGLFGAFF

J: TRBJ2-4
V: TRBV6-2/TRBV6-3
D: TRBD2
size: NA
DNA: TGTGCCAGCAGTTCCGGACTAGCGGACCCTTCGAGAGCCAAAAACATTCAGTACTTC
CDR3: CASSSGLADPSRAKNIQYF

J: TRBJ1-5
V: TRBV9
D: NA
size: NA
DNA: TGTGCCAGCAGCGCTTATTTGGGCCAGCCCCGGCATTTT
CDR3: CASSAYLGQPRHF

J: TRBJ2-5
V: TRBV20-1
D: NA
size: few
DNA: TGCAGTGCTAGTTCCAGTCTGCCCCACTCCCCAGAGACCCAGTACTTC
CDR3: CSASSSLPHSPETQYF

J: TRBJ2-5
V: TRBV7-9
D: TRBD2
size: NA
DNA: TGTGCCAGCAGCTTCTCGGGGGGGAGCCACGGGCAGTACTTC
CDR3: CASSFSGGSHGQYF

J: TRBJ2-7
V: TRBV6-2/TRBV6-3
D: TRBD1
size: NA
DNA: TGTGCCAGCAGTTACAACATCGGGACAGGGGGCTTCTACGAGCAGTACTTC
CDR3: CASSYNIGTGGFYEQYF

J: TRBJ2-4
V: TRBV7-3
D: NA
size: NA
DNA: TGTGCCAGCAGCCCATTGGGGGGATTCTACAATGAGCAGTACTTC
CDR3: CASSPLGGFYNEQYF

J: TRBJ1-2
V: TRBV15
D: NA
size: NA
DNA: TGTGCCACCAGCAGAGATTCGCGGGGAGTCTATGGCTACACCTTC
CDR3: CATSRDSRGVYGYTF

J: TRBJ1-2
V: TRBV19
D: NA
size: NA
DNA: TGTGCCAGTAGAAGGCGTGCGGAGGGGATTGGAGCTCCTAACTATGGCTACACCTTC
CDR3: CASRRRAEGIGAPNYGYTF

J: TRBJ2-7
V: TRBV7-2
D: NA
size: few
DNA: TGTGCCAGCAGCTTAAACGGGGGACCATACGAGCAGTACTTC
CDR3: CASSLNGGPYEQYF

J: TRBJ1-4
V: TRBV12-3/TRBV12-4
D: TRBD1
size: few
DNA: TGTGCCAGCAGCCCAGGGGGAGGTGAAAAACTGTTTTTT
CDR3: CASSPGGGEKLFF

J: TRBJ2-7
V: TRBV6-2/TRBV6-3
D: NA
size: NA
DNA: TGTGCCAGCAAAACCCTTATTACCATGGAGCAGTACTTC
CDR3: CASKTLITMEQYF

J: TRBJ2-3
V: TRBV20-1
D: NA
size: NA
DNA: TGCAGTGCGGTCCCCCTGTGGGGGTCGAGCACAGATACGCAGTATTTT
CDR3: CSAVPLWGSSTDTQYF

J: TRBJ1-5
V: TRBV7-9
D: NA
size: many
DNA: TGTGCCAGCAGTTCCCCCAATCAGCCCCAGCATTTT
CDR3: CASSSPNQPQHF

J: TRBJ2-7
V: TRBV9
D: NA
size: NA
DNA: TGTGCCAGCAGCGGACAGGGGACTACCTACGAGCAGTACTTC
CDR3: CASSGQGTTYEQYF

J: TRBJ2-1
V: TRBV5-1
D: NA
size: few
DNA: TGCGCCAGCAACAGGGAGGACAATGAGCAGTTCTTC
CDR3: CASNREDNEQFF

J: TRBJ2-7
V: TRBV6-2/TRBV6-3
D: NA
size: NA
DNA: TGTGCCTGTCGTGGGCCGGCCACCTACGAGCAGTACTTC
CDR3: CACRGPATYEQYF

J: TRBJ2-7
V: TRBV7-2
D: TRBD2
size: NA
DNA: TGTGCCAGCAGCTTAGTGTCCAGCGGGGCCTCCTACGAGCAGTACTTC
CDR3: CASSLVSSGASYEQYF

J: TRBJ1-2
V: TRBV10-2
D: TRBD1
size: NA
DNA: TGCGCCAGCAGTGAGTCGACGTCGGGACAGGGGTTTTGGAACTATGGCTACACCTTC
CDR3: CASSESTSGQGFWNYGYTF

J: TRBJ2-3
V: TRBV9
D: NA
size: NA
DNA: TGTGCCAGCAGCGTTGACAGAGGGCCAGATACGCAGTATTTT
CDR3: CASSVDRGPDTQYF

J: TRBJ2-7
V: TRBV7-3
D: NA
size: NA
DNA: TGTGCCAGCAGCTTATCAGGGGCCTACTCCTACGAGCAGTACTTC
CDR3: CASSLSGAYSYEQYF

J: TRBJ1-2
V: TRBV28
D: NA
size: few
DNA: TGTGCCAGCAGTTTGCCAGGGAGTAATGGCTACACCTTC
CDR3: CASSLPGSNGYTF

J: TRBJ1-5
V: TRBV20-1
D: TRBD1
size: few
DNA: TGCAGTGCCATTACAGGGGGGGATCAGCCCCAGCATTTT
CDR3: CSAITGGDQPQHF

J: TRBJ2-5
V: TRBV27
D: TRBD1
size: NA
DNA: TGTGCCAGCAGTTCCAGGACAGGGCGAATCCAAGAGACCCAGTACTTC
CDR3: CASSSRTGRIQETQYF

J: TRBJ1-1
V: TRBV12-3/TRBV12-4
D: TRBD1
size: once
DNA: TGTGGCAGCAGCCTAGTGGACAGGGGGCTGAACACTGAAGCTTTCTTT
CDR3: CGSSLVDRGLNTEAFF

J: TRBJ1-4
V: TRBV12-5
D: NA
size: NA
DNA: TGTGCTAGTGGTTTGGTACACGAGGTAGAAAAACTGTTTTTT
CDR3: CASGLVHEVEKLFF

J: TRBJ2-7
V: TRBV12-3/TRBV12-4
D: TRBD2
size: NA
DNA: TGTGCCAGCAGTACCTCCTTCGGACTAGTACTCGAGCAGTACTTC
CDR3: CASSTSFGLVLEQYF

J: TRBJ2-1
V: TRBV5-5
D: NA
size: once
DNA: TGTGCCAGCAGCTTGTGGGGGAGCTCCCACAATGAGCAGTTCTTC
CDR3: CASSLWGSSHNEQFF

J: TRBJ1-2
V: TRBV10-3
D: NA
size: few
DNA: TGTGCCATCAGTGAGCCCGAAGTCAATGGCTACACCTTC
CDR3: CAISEPEVNGYTF

J: TRBJ2-1
V: TRBV7-2
D: TRBD2
size: NA
DNA: TGTGCCAGCAGCTTACCTAACGGGGGGGCAAACAATGAGCAGTTCTTC
CDR3: CASSLPNGGANNEQFF

J: TRBJ2-2
V: TRBV7-9
D: NA
size: NA
DNA: TGTGCCAGCAGCTTAGTGGGAGCGAGAGGGACCGGGGAGCTGTTTTTT
CDR3: CASSLVGARGTGELFF

J: TRBJ1-6
V: TRBV9
D: NA
size: few
DNA: TGTGCCGGCAGCGTAGAGGGCCGATCACCCCTCCACTTT
CDR3: CAGSVEGRSPLHF

J: TRBJ2-1
V: TRBV5-1
D: TRBD1
size: few
DNA: TGCGCCAGCAGCTCTGGGGGAACCGGGACAGCTTACAATGAGCAGTTCTTC
CDR3: CASSSGGTGTAYNEQFF

J: TRBJ2-3
V: TRBV29-1
D: TRBD2
size: few
DNA: TGCAGCGTTGATGGCGGCGGGGGATACACAGATACGCAGTATTTT
CDR3: CSVDGGGGYTDTQYF

J: TRBJ2-7
V: TRBV10-3
D: NA
size: few
DNA: TGTGCCATCAGTGTGGGGGTGGATTCTGACGAGCAGTACTTC
CDR3: CAISVGVDSDEQYF

J: TRBJ2-7
V: TRBV10-3
D: TRBD1
size: NA
DNA: TGTGCCATCAGTGAGCAGGGGGCAACAGATACGCAGTACTTC
CDR3: CAISEQGATDTQYF

J: TRBJ1-1
V: TRBV4-2
D: NA
size: few
DNA: TGTGCCAGCAGCCCTCCGACAGGCCGGAACACTGAAGCTTTCTTT
CDR3: CASSPPTGRNTEAFF

J: TRBJ2-3
V: TRBV6-1
D: NA
size: NA
DNA: TGTGCCAGCAGTGAAATGAGGAGCACAGATACGCAGTATTTT
CDR3: CASSEMRSTDTQYF

J: TRBJ2-1
V: TRBV4-3
D: TRBD2
size: few
DNA: TGCGCCAGCAGCCAAACTAGCGGGGGAAGATTTGAGCAGTTCTTC
CDR3: CASSQTSGGRFEQFF

J: TRBJ2-7
V: TRBV6-5
D: TRBD2
size: NA
DNA: TGTGCCAGCAGTCGAGACATAGCGGGGGGAAAGGGCGAGCAGTACTTC
CDR3: CASSRDIAGGKGEQYF

J: TRBJ2-4
V: TRBV6-2/TRBV6-3
D: NA
size: few
DNA: TGTGCCAGCAGTTTAGGGGGTCGGGACATTCAGTACTTC
CDR3: CASSLGGRDIQYF

J: TRBJ2-5
V: TRBV4-2
D: NA
size: few
DNA: TGTGCCAGCAGCCAAGAGGCTTCTCCCGAGTACCAAGAGACCCAGTACTTC
CDR3: CASSQEASPEYQETQYF

J: TRBJ1-2
V: TRBV7-2
D: TRBD1
size: NA
DNA: TGTGCCAGCAGCTTAGGTGGGGACAGATCCACATTTGGCTACACCTTC
CDR3: CASSLGGDRSTFGYTF

J: TRBJ2-3
V: TRBV12-3/TRBV12-4
D: TRBD1
size: few
DNA: TGTGCCAGCAGCGTAACAGGGGGCTTCACAGATACGCAGTATTTT
CDR3: CASSVTGGFTDTQYF

J: TRBJ2-1
V: TRBV5-1
D: TRBD2
size: few
DNA: TGCGCCAGCAGCCAGAGCCTAGCGGGGGGGCCAGGTGAGCAGTTCTTC
CDR3: CASSQSLAGGPGEQFF

J: TRBJ2-7
V: TRBV7-9
D: TRBD2
size: NA
DNA: TGTGCCAGCAGCTTAAAGGCTAGCGGGAGCTCCTACGAGCAGTACTTC
CDR3: CASSLKASGSSYEQYF